The TCR beta chain under discussion was sequenced for a study of technical replicates of blood from a handful of donors. Sequencing used immunoSEQ multiplex PCR; TCRdb keeps in-frame clones, though not all of them. The table shows 65,000 to 80,000 clones, with 80% to 95% occurring only once. Trimming cost V 2 bases and J 0 bases; bases outside gene matches: 8. CDR1 is SEHNR, CDR2 FQNEAQ, per germline (reference sequence). This CDR3 comprises 18 residues. The chain is built from TRBV7-9 and TRBJ2-3; 10 bases agree with TRBD2. The specimen was T cells isolated from PBMCs. The receptor's source is a human donor in good health. CDR3 protein: CASSLRSGGSGSTDTQYF. In nucleotides, the CDR3 is TGTGCCAGCAGCTTACGTAGCGGGGGGTCAGGGAGCACAGATACGCAGTATTTT.